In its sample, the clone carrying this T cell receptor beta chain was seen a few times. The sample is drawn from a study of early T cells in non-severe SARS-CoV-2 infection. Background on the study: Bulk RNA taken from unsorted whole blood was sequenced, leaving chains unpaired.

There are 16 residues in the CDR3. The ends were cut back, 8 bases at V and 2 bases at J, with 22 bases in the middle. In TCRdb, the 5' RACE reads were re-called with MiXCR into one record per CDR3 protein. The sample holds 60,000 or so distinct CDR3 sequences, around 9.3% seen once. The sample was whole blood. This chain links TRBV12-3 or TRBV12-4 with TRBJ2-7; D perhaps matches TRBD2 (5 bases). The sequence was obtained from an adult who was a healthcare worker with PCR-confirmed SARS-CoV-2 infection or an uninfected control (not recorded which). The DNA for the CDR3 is TGTGCCAGCCCAGGTCCGCCGGACGGACTCACCTACGAGCAGTACTTC. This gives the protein CASPGPPDGLTYEQYF.